What follows are 5 T cell receptor beta chains derived from one specimen sequenced in a study of cytomegalovirus exposure and HLA in healthy donors. Vbeta (60) and Jbeta (13) primers were used in the PCR. Method: immunoSEQ multiplex PCR; TCRdb's copy keeps in-frame clones and lacks some. The sample lists 130,000 or so clones; just under 80% were seen once. Sequenced: PBMCs. These receptors were obtained from a man under 40 in good health and CMV-seronegative.

The chain has TRBV18 and TRBJ2-5; the D gene is possibly TRBD2 (5 bases). V lost 2 bases and J lost 1, with 20 bases in between. The germline V gene has CDR1 KGHSH and CDR2 LQKENI. The CDR3 consists of 18 residues. The CDR3 coding sequence is TGTGCCAGCTCACCAATAAGTGCGGGCGCCCAGCTCCAAGAGACCCAGTACTTC. It translates to CASSPISAGAQLQETQYF.

The V and J genes are TRBV29-1 and TRBJ2-3; 13 bases map to TRBD2. The CDR3 sequence is 14 residues long. In germline, CDR1 is SQVTM, CDR2 ANQGSEA. V shed 7 bases, J shed 3 bases, and the junction held 4 bases outside the gene matches. CDR3 DNA sequence: TGCAGCGCCCCACTAGCGGGGGGGACAGATACGCAGTATTTT. It specifies CSAPLAGGTDTQYF.

This clone turned up a few times. The gene calls are TRBV6-1 and TRBJ1-5; D is unresolved. Trimming left V 1 base short and J 0 bases short, with 13 bases between. The CDR3 is 17 residues long. Germline V gene lookup returns CDR1 MNHNS and CDR2 SASEGT. CDR3 nucleotide sequence: TGTGCCAGCAGTGAAGTGAGGGAGGTTTATAGCAATCAGCCCCAGCATTTT. Protein product: CASSEVREVYSNQPQHF.

V and J are TRBV20-1 and TRBJ1-1; D gene ambiguous. The CDR3 extends over 11 amino acids. V lost 5 bases to trimming and J lost 10 bases, with 14 bases between them. The germline V gene has CDR1 DFQATT and CDR2 SNEGSKA (reference sequence). The CDR3 region is CSARPPVAAFF. CDR3 sequence (DNA): TGCAGTGCTCGCCCCCCAGTTGCAGCTTTCTTT.

The chain links TRBV18 to TRBJ2-3; no definite D call. Germline V CDR1 and CDR2: KGHSH, LQKENI. V was clipped by 3 bases and J by 0 bases, with 10 bases between them. The CDR3 is made up of 15 amino acids. The CDR3 here is CASSPGDGSTDTQYF. The CDR3 nucleotides are TGTGCCAGCTCACCGGGCGACGGAAGCACAGATACGCAGTATTTT.